The rows below give T cell receptor beta chains drawn from one sample of a study of a mutant IDH1 vaccine in newly diagnosed glioma. TCRdb keeps only in-frame clones here, not all; method: immunoSEQ multiplex PCR. The sample lists 40,000 to 50,000 clones, roughly 80% occurring once. No antigens are known for them. The sequencing here drew on PBMCs, taken from a glioma patient whose treatment included an IDH1 peptide vaccine. The receptors stem from a man aged 18-30 years with glioma. Some clones in this sample may be carry-over from other donors' samples. Each CDR3 is given with its conserved first and last residue. D genes are given only for firm matches. Clone size is given for some rows only: seen once, a few or many times, or a class if the clone is expanded.

clone size | J gene | D gene | V gene | CDR3 DNA | CDR3 protein
once | TRBJ1-3 | NA | TRBV7-9 | TGTGCCAGCAGCCCACCCCCCCCATCTGGAAACACCATATATTTT | CASSPPPPSGNTIYF
NA | TRBJ1-4 | TRBD1 | TRBV5-1 | TGCGCCAGCAGCTTGTTTGCCACAGGGGGGAATGAAAAACTGTTTTTT | CASSLFATGGNEKLFF
NA | TRBJ2-2 | NA | TRBV6-5 | TGTGCCAGCAGATCCCTTCAGGGCACCGGGGAGCTGTTTTTT | CASRSLQGTGELFF
few | TRBJ1-5 | NA | TRBV30 | TGTGCCTGGAGCACGACGCACGGCTCCAATCAGCCCCAGCATTTT | CAWSTTHGSNQPQHF
NA | TRBJ1-1 | NA | TRBV19 | TGTGCCAGTATCCCAGGGGCAGCGGGGAGGACTGAAGCTTTCTTT | CASIPGAAGRTEAFF
NA | TRBJ2-5 | NA | TRBV6-5 | TGTGCCAGCAGTTACTTAGGAGGAGAGACCCAGTACTTC | CASSYLGGETQYF
NA | TRBJ1-4 | NA | TRBV6-1 | TGTGCCAGCAGTAAAGACCGAAATGAAAAACTGTTTTTT | CASSKDRNEKLFF
NA | TRBJ2-3 | NA | TRBV4-3 | TGCGCCAGCAGCCGGGGTGGGACAGATACGCAGTATTTT | CASSRGGTDTQYF
NA | TRBJ2-6 | TRBD2 | TRBV5-1 | TGCGCCAGCAGCCTTACGGTAGCGGGATCCTCTGGGGCCAACGTCCTGACTTTC | CASSLTVAGSSGANVLTF
NA | TRBJ2-7 | NA | TRBV7-2 | TGTGCCAGCAGCTTAGCCCGGGGGAGCTCCTACGAGCAGTACTTC | CASSLARGSSYEQYF